A selection of T cell receptor beta chains follows, all from one sample in a study of human T cells and chemical hapten exposure. TCRdb called the RACE reads again in MiXCR, with one record for every CDR3 protein. The sample has about 93,000 distinct CDR3 sequences; 7.5% to 9.5% are singletons. The starting material was whole blood, obtained in connection with sensitization to the hapten diphenylcyclopropenone (DPC). The source of these receptors is a middle-aged man with alopecia areata. Some clones in this sample may be carry-over from other donors' samples. Both conserved end residues are part of each CDR3. The D gene is left open where the match is weak. Some rows mark clone size as missing; the rest say once, few, many or name a class of expanded clone.

clone size	D gene	V gene	J gene	CDR3 protein	CDR3 DNA
.	.	TRBV6-5	TRBJ2-1	CASRRLKEAFKEFF	TGTGCCAGCAGGAGACTAAAGGAAGCATTTAAGGAGTTCTTC
many	.	TRBV28	TRBJ1-2	CASSLTGFGYGYTF	TGTGCCAGCAGTTTAACGGGGTTTGGCTATGGCTACACCTTC
many	TRBD1	TRBV20-1	TRBJ1-4	CSARSGTDSNEKLFF	TGCAGTGCTAGATCTGGGACAGACAGCAATGAAAAACTGTTTTTT
many	.	TRBV7-2	TRBJ2-5	CASSPRDAGETQYF	TGTGCCAGCAGCCCGAGGGACGCCGGAGAGACCCAGTACTTC
many	.	TRBV10-3	TRBJ2-7	CAISDSASAYEQYF	TGTGCCATCAGTGACTCGGCTAGCGCGTACGAGCAGTACTTC
.	.	TRBV11-3	TRBJ2-5	CASSLGGKTQYF	TGTGCCAGCAGCCTAGGAGGGAAGACCCAGTACTTC
many	.	TRBV7-9	TRBJ1-1	CASSLKPMNTEAFF	TGTGCCAGCAGCTTAAAACCGATGAACACTGAAGCTTTCTTT
many	.	TRBV7-2	TRBJ1-3	CASSWDSSSGNTIYF	TGTGCCAGCAGCTGGGACTCGAGCTCTGGAAACACCATATATTTT
many	.	TRBV7-2	TRBJ2-3	CASSTSTDTQYF	TGTGCCAGCAGCACAAGCACAGATACGCAGTATTTT
.	TRBD2	TRBV5-5	TRBJ2-1	CASSADDAGVREQFF	TGTGCCAGCAGCGCGGACGATGCGGGAGTACGAGAGCAGTTCTTC
few	.	TRBV6-4	TRBJ2-3	CASSDSAGSTDTQYF	TGTGCCAGCAGTGACTCGGCGGGAAGCACAGATACGCAGTATTTT
many	.	TRBV3-1	TRBJ2-4	CASSQLLGGGNIQYF	TGTGCCAGCAGCCAACTTCTAGGGGGGGGGAACATTCAGTACTTC
few	TRBD2	TRBV7-3	TRBJ2-3	CASSLGTSGPDTQYF	TGTGCCAGCAGCTTAGGGACTAGCGGCCCAGATACGCAGTATTTT
few	TRBD1	TRBV6-5	TRBJ1-6	CASSYRSPGTGSFSYNSPLHF	TGTGCCAGCAGTTACCGGAGTCCCGGGACAGGGTCGTTCTCCTATAATTCACCCCTCCACTTT
.	.	TRBV7-2	TRBJ1-1	CASSPEQGNTEAFF	TGTGCCAGCAGCCCCGAACAGGGAAACACTGAAGCTTTCTTT
.	TRBD2	TRBV29-1	TRBJ2-1	CSVEEWEGTYNEQFF	TGCAGCGTTGAAGAATGGGAGGGGACCTACAATGAGCAGTTCTTC
.	.	TRBV6-2/TRBV6-3	TRBJ2-3	CASRHLVFRTDTQYF	TGTGCCAGCAGACATCTAGTTTTCCGAACAGATACGCAGTATTTT
.	TRBD2	TRBV20-1	TRBJ2-5	CSASLLAGYETQYF	TGCAGTGCTAGCCTACTAGCGGGATATGAGACCCAGTACTTC
.	.	TRBV3-1	TRBJ1-3	CASSQDVGTGNTIYF	TGTGCCAGCAGCCAAGATGTTGGGACTGGAAACACCATATATTTT
few	TRBD1	TRBV9	TRBJ1-5	CASSGGQPNQPQHF	TGTGCCAGCAGCGGGGGACAGCCGAATCAGCCCCAGCATTTT
once	TRBD1	TRBV3-1	TRBJ1-3	CASSPNRGGNTIYF	TGTGCCAGCAGCCCAAACAGGGGTGGAAACACCATATATTTT
few	.	TRBV7-9	TRBJ2-7	CASSPRDRTYEQYF	TGTGCCAGCAGCCCCCGGGACCGCACCTACGAGCAGTACTTC
.	TRBD1	TRBV6-1	TRBJ2-1	CASSTDRGRNEQFF	TGTGCCAGCAGTACGGACAGGGGGAGGAATGAGCAGTTCTTC
few	.	TRBV5-4	TRBJ2-3	CASRTGSTDTQYF	TGTGCCAGCAGGACCGGGTCCACAGATACGCAGTATTTT
.	TRBD2	TRBV28	TRBJ2-1	CASSFIAGEYNEQFF	TGTGCCAGCAGTTTCATAGCGGGAGAATACAATGAGCAGTTCTTC
few	.	TRBV6-1	TRBJ1-4	CASSEKYEKLFF	TGTGCCAGCAGTGAAAAGTATGAAAAACTGTTTTTT
many	.	TRBV7-8	TRBJ1-5	CASSLDQVSNQPQHF	TGTGCCAGCAGCTTAGATCAAGTTAGCAATCAGCCCCAGCATTTT
many	.	TRBV6-5	TRBJ2-3	CASSMEGTDTQYF	TGTGCCAGCAGTATGGAGGGGACAGATACGCAGTATTTT
.	.	TRBV4-1	TRBJ1-5	CASSHFQAGAGDQTQHF	TGCGCCAGCAGCCACTTCCAGGCAGGAGCTGGGGATCAGACCCAGCATTTT
.	.	TRBV6-5	TRBJ2-2	CASRISGNTGELFF	TGTGCCAGCAGGATTAGCGGGAACACCGGGGAGCTGTTTTTT
many	TRBD1	TRBV5-5	TRBJ2-3	CASRSGQGAADTQYF	TGTGCCAGCAGATCGGGACAGGGGGCTGCAGATACGCAGTATTTT
.	.	TRBV4-3	TRBJ2-3	CVSSLIGGYTDTQYF	TGCGTCAGCAGCCTCATCGGGGGCTACACAGATACGCAGTATTTT
many	TRBD2	TRBV10-3	TRBJ2-3	CAIREGTKDTQYF	TGTGCCATCAGGGAGGGGACTAAAGATACGCAGTATTTT
.	.	TRBV11-3	TRBJ1-2	CASSLNYNYGYTF	TGTGCCAGCAGCTTAAACTACAACTATGGCTACACCTTC
.	.	TRBV28	TRBJ1-2	CASRIQGQGYTF	TGTGCCAGCAGAATTCAGGGGCAAGGCTACACCTTC
many	.	TRBV6-5	TRBJ1-4	CASKPGRLNEKLFF	TGTGCCAGCAAACCGGGACGGCTTAATGAAAAACTGTTTTTT
.	.	TRBV6-5	TRBJ1-5	CASSYSAGENQPQHF	TGTGCCAGCAGTTACTCGGCAGGGGAGAATCAGCCCCAGCATTTT
.	.	TRBV11-3	TRBJ1-1	CASSLAGNTEAFF	TGTGCCAGCAGCTTAGCTGGAAACACTGAAGCTTTCTTT
.	TRBD1	TRBV12-3/TRBV12-4	TRBJ1-2	CASSTGQGGGYTF	TGTGCCAGCAGCACCGGACAGGGAGGCGGCTACACCTTC
many	TRBD1	TRBV12-3/TRBV12-4	TRBJ1-1	CASRGQGNTEAFF	TGTGCCAGCAGAGGACAGGGGAACACTGAAGCTTTCTTT
many	TRBD1	TRBV7-2	TRBJ1-5	CASSPWTGGHQPQHF	TGTGCCAGCAGCCCCTGGACAGGGGGGCACCAGCCCCAGCATTTT
.	.	TRBV7-2	TRBJ2-7	CASSTRTAATPYEQYF	TGTGCCAGCAGCACCCGGACAGCGGCGACACCCTACGAGCAGTACTTC